The present TCR beta chain was sequenced within a study of T cells in localized non-small cell lung cancer (dated by TCRdb to 2018 to 2020). Describing the broader study: Comparing tumors with uninvolved tumor-adjacent lungs, the study looked at the T cell repertoires of approximately 250 patients with early-stage NSCLC. NSCLC patients had a mean age of roughly 69 years, and 120 to 150 were male and over 85 female. The cohort comprised under 250 treatment-naïve NSCLC patients with resected, localized lung tumors. Results the study describes overall, beyond this receptor: Uninvolved tumor-adjacent lung showed the highest T cell clonality, higher than tumor, which suggests more focused antigenic responses in the adjacent lung. A median of 57 of the top 100 tumor clones turned up in the paired uninvolved adjacent lung, and roughly 30 of those clones also ranked among the top 100 of that same adjacent lung. Higher blood T cell density associated with longer overall survival, while higher adjacent-lung clonality associated with shorter survival. Multi-region tumor sequencing was not performed, so intratumor heterogeneity could not be excluded. Because of the exploratory design, TCR variables were selected using unadjusted p-values without false-discovery rate correction.

A word on this clone: Its antigen is unknown. Qualities for individual bases were not recorded, and no much larger clone is one base off.

At diagnosis, tumor, uninvolved tumor-adjacent lung and peripheral blood were collected and then preserved as a mix of FFPE and fresh-frozen material. For TCR repertoire profiling, blood samples were analyzed as peripheral blood mononuclear cells. TCR beta CDR3 regions were sequenced from DNA using the immunoSEQ Assay. The authors processed their data as follows. T cell density was computed as TCR beta template counts normalized to usable DNA estimated by amplifying housekeeping genes. Richness was estimated using the preseqR package, with extrapolation to 400,000 templates for PBMC samples and to 120,000 templates for tissue samples. Clonality was defined by subtracting Pielou's evenness from one. Differential abundance testing on productive amino-acid clonotypes, with a minimum total count of 5 and an alpha of 0.1, was used to identify tissue-enriched TCRs. The Jaccard Index and the Morisita Overlap Index were used to quantify repertoire overlap between compartments. GLIPH clustered TCR beta CDR3s with public tetramer-defined viral CDR3s; viral motifs required at least three viral sequences plus V-gene enrichment. As stored in TCRdb, this immuneACCESS dataset retains in-frame rearrangements with V and J assigned. A fraction of the clones does not appear; measured against another copy, unresolved V genes explain less than half of the discrepancy, and the remainder lacks a known reason. The D gene and trimming were derived from the DNA, and the V and J assignments and clone size from that table. This sample holds fewer than 35,000 clones; approximately 94% were observed only once. The ten largest clones take up 0.73% of the sample.

The germline V gene encodes CDR1 MNHEY and CDR2 SVGAGI. V is clipped by 6 bases and J by 8 bases, and the sequence between their germline boundaries is 16 bases long. There are 13 amino acids in the CDR3, from cysteine to phenylalanine inclusive. Of all the DNA, just the CDR3 is kept, 39 bases in frame from base 1. Sequencing used peripheral blood, obtained before any cancer treatment. The chain links TRBV6-5 with TRBJ1-2; no confident D gene assignment can be made. The sequence was collected from a woman aged 40-69 years with stage I lung adenocarcinoma. The DNA is as follows: TGTGCCAGCAGACCTCAGTGGGTAAGGGGCTACACCTTC. Its amino acids are CASRPQWVRGYTF.